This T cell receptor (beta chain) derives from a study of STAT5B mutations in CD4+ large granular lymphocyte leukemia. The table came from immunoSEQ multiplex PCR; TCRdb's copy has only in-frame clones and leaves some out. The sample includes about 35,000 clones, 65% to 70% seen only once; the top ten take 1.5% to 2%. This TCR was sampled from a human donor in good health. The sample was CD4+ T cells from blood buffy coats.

As DNA, the CDR3 is TGTGCCAGCAGCCTACTTGGCAGGCCGATTAATTCACCCCTCCACTTT. Encoded protein: CASSLLGRPINSPLHF. The gene calls are TRBV14 and TRBJ1-6; D call uncertain. Germline CDR1 is SGHDN and CDR2 is FVKESK. Trimming removed 4 bases at V and 6 bases at J, with 16 bases between. The length of the CDR3 is 16 residues.